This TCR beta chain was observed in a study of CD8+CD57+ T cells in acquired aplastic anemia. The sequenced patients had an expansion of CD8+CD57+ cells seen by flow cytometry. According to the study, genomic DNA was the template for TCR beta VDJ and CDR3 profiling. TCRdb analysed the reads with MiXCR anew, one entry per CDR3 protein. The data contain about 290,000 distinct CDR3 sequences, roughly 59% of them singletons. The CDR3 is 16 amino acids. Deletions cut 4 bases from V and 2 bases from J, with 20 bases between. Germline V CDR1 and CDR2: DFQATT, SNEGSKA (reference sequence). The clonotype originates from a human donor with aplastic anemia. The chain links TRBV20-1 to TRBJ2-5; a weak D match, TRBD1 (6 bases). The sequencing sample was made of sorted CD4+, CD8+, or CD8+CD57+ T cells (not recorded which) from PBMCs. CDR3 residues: CSAIQGRRTPQETQYF. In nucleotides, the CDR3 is TGCAGTGCTATCCAGGGGAGACGAACGCCTCAAGAGACCCAGTACTTC.